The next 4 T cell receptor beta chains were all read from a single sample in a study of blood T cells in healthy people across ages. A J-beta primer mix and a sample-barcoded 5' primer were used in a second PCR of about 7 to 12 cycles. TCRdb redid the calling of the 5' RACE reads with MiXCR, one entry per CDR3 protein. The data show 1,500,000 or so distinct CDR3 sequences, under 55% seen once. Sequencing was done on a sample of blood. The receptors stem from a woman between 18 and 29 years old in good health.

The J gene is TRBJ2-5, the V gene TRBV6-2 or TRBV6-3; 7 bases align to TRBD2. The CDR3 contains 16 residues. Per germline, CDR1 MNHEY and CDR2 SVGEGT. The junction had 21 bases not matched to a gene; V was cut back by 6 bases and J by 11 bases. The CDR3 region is CASSPPGGGYYNEQYF. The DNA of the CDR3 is TGTGCCAGCAGCCCACCGGGGGGAGGCTACTACAATGAGCAGTACTTC.

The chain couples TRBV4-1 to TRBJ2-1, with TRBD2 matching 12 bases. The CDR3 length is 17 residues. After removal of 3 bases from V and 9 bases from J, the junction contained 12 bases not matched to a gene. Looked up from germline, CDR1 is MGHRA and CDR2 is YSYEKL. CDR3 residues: CASSHTTTSGSFAEQFF. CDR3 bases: TGCGCCAGCAGCCACACCACGACTAGCGGGAGTTTCGCTGAGCAGTTCTTC.

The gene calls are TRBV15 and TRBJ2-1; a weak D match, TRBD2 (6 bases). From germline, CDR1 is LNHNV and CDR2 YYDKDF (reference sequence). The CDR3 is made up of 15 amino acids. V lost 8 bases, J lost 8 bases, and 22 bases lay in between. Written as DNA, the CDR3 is TGTGCCACCGCGAAACTAGCAGGTCTTTTCTATGAGCAGTTCTTC. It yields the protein CATAKLAGLFYEQFF. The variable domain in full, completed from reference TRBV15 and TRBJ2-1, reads DAMVIQNPRYQVTQFGKPVTLSCSQTLNHNVMYWYQQKSSQAPKLLFHYYDKDFNNEADTPDNFQSRRPNTSFCFLDIRSPGLGDTAMYLCATAKLAGLFYEQFFGPGTRLTVL.

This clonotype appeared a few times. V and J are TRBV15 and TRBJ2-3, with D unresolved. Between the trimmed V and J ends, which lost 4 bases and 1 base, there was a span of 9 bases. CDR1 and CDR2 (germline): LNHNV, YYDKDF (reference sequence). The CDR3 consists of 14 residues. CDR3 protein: CATSTAKGTDTQYF. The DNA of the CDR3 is TGTGCCACCAGCACCGCCAAGGGCACAGATACGCAGTATTTT.